This T cell receptor beta chain originates from a study of long-term antiretroviral therapy in people with HIV. Study information: By about a decade, the earliest samples predate the 2015 immediate-ART recommendation.

About this clone: Its target is unknown.

The samples, holding 1-10 million cryopreserved PBMC, were thawed before DNA extraction was carried out. General study results and limits: Spans of CDR3 length were tighter for HIV repertoires than for controls. Pre-ART clonal expansions dominated every time point's repertoire.

Version v3.0 of the immunoSEQ assay ran at survey level. TCRdb's copy holds only in-frame clones and misses some; the assay was immunoSEQ multiplex PCR. The profile covers about 21,000 clones, with roughly four fifths appearing a single time and roughly 5.9% taken by the ten largest. CDR3 length equals 14 residues. Trimming pared 1 base from V and 5 bases from J, leaving 11 bases between. Germline loops: CDR1 MGHRA, CDR2 YSYEKL. Sequencing was performed on unsorted PBMCs, taken 0.2 years after starting antiretroviral therapy. The V call is TRBV4-1, the J call TRBJ1-2; D gene unclear. The source of this sequence is a woman in her 30s with HIV. DNA of the CDR3: TGCGCCAGCAGCCAAGTAGAAGCCTCATATGGCTACACCTTC. Translation gives CASSQVEASYGYTF.